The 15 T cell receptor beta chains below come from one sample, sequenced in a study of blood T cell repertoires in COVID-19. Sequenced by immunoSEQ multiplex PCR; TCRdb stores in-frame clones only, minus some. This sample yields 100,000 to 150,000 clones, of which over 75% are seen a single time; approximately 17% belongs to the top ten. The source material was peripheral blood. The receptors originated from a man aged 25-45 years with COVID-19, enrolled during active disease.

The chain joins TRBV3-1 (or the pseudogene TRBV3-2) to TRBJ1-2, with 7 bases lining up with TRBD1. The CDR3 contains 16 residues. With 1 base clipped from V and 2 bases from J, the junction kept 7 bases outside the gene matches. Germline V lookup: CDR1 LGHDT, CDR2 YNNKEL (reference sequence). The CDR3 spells CASSQGPPTGNYGYTF. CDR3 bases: TGTGCCAGCAGCCAAGGACCCCCGACAGGGAACTATGGCTACACCTTC.

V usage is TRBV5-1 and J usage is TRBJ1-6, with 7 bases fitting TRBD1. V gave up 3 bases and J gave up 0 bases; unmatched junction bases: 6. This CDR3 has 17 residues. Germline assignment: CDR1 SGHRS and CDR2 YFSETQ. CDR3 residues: CASSYGQEVSYNSPLHF. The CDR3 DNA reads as TGCGCCAGCAGCTACGGACAGGAGGTCTCCTATAATTCACCCCTCCACTTT. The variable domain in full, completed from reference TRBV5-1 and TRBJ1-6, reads KAGVTQTPRYLIKTRGQQVTLSCSPISGHRSVSWYQQTPGQGLQFLFEYFSETQRNKGNFPGRFSGRQFSNSRSEMNVSTLELGDSALYLCASSYGQEVSYNSPLHFGNGTRLTVT.

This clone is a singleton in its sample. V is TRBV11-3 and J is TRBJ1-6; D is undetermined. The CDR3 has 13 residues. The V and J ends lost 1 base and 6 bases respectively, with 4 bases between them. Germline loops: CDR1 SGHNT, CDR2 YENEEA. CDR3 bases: TGTGCCAGCAGCTTAGCCCTTAATTCACCCCTCCACTTT. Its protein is CASSLALNSPLHF.

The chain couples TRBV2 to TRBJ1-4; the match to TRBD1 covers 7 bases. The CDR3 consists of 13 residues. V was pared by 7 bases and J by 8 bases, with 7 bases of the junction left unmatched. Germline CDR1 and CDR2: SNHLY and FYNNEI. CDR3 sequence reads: CASTLLRGEKLFF. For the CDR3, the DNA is TGTGCCAGCACACTTCTCAGGGGGGAAAAACTGTTTTTT. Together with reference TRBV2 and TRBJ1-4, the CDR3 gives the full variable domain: EPEVTQTPSHQVTQMGQEVILRCVPISNHLYFYWYRQILGQKVEFLVSFYNNEISEKSEIFDDQFSVERPDGSNFTLKIRSTKLEDSAMYFCASTLLRGEKLFFGSGTQLSVL.

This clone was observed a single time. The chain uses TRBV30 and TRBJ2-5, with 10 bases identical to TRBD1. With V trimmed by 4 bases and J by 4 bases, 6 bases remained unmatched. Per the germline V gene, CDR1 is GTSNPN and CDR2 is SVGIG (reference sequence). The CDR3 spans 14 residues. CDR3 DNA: TGTGCCTGGAACCCGACAGGGGGCGTAGAGACCCAGTACTTC. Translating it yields CAWNPTGGVETQYF.

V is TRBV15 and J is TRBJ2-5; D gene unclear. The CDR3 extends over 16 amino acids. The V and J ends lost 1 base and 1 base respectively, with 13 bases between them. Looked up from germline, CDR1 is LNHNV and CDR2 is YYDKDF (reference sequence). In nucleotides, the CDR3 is TGTGCCACCAGCAGAGTCATCGCGGATTTCCAAGAGACCCAGTACTTC. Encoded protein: CATSRVIADFQETQYF. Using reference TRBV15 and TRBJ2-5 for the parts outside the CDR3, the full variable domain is DAMVIQNPRYQVTQFGKPVTLSCSQTLNHNVMYWYQQKSSQAPKLLFHYYDKDFNNEADTPDNFQSRRPNTSFCFLDIRSPGLGDTAMYLCATSRVIADFQETQYFGPGTRLLVL.

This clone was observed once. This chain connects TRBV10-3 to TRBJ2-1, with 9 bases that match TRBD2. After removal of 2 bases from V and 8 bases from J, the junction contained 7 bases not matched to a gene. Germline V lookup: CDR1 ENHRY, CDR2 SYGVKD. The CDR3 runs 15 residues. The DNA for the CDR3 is TGTGCCATCAGTGAGGTAGCGGGAGTAGGTGATGAGCAGTTCTTC. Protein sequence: CAISEVAGVGDEQFF.

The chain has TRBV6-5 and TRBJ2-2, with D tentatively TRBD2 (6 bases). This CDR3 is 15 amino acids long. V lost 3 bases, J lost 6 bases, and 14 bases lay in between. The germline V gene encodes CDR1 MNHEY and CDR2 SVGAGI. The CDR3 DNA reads TGTGCCAGCAGTTATCGGCTTTCGGGGGCCGGGGAGCTGTTTTTT. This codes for CASSYRLSGAGELFF.

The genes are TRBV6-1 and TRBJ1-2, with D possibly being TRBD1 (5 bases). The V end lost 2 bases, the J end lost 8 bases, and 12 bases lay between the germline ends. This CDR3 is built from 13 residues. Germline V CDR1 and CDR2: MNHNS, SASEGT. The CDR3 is CASSEQGRQGYTF. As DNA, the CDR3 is TGTGCCAGCAGTGAACAGGGCAGGCAAGGCTACACCTTC.

CDR3 sequence reads: CSVEPYYGYTF. The CDR3 DNA follows: TGCAGCGTTGAACCTTACTATGGCTACACCTTC. V and J are TRBV29-1 and TRBJ1-2; D call uncertain. V was cut by 2 bases and J by 3 bases, with 4 bases left in between. This CDR3 spans 11 amino acids. CDR1 is SQVTM and CDR2 is ANQGSEA in the germline V gene.

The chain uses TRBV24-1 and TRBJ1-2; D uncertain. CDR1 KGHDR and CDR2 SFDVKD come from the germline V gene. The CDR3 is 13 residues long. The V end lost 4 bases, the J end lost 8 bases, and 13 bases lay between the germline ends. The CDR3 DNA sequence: TGTGCCACCAGTGACCCTCGGGAATACGGCTACACCTTC. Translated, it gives CATSDPREYGYTF.

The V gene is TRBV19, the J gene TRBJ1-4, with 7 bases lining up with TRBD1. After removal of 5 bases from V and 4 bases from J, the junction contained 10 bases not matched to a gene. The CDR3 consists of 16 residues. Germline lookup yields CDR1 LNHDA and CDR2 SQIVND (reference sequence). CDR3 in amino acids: CASSSSPQGGNEKLFF. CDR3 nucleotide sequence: TGTGCCAGTAGTTCCTCTCCCCAGGGGGGTAATGAAAAACTGTTTTTT.

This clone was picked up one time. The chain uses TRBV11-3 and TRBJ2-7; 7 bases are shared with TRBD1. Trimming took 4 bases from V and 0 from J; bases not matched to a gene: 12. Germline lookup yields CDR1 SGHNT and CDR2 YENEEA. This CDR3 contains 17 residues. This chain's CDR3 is CASSSRPGQASSYEQYF. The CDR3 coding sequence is TGTGCCAGCAGCTCCCGCCCTGGACAGGCTAGCTCCTACGAGCAGTACTTC.

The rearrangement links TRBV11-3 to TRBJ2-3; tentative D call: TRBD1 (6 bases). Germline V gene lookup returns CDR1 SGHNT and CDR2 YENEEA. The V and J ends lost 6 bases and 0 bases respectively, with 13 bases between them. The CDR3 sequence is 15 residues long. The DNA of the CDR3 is TGTGCCAGCAGTCAACAGGGCCCTAGCACAGATACGCAGTATTTT. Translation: CASSQQGPSTDTQYF.

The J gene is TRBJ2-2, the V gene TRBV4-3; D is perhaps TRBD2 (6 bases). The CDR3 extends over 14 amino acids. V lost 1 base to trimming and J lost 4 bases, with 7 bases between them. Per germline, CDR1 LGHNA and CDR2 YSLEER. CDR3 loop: CASSQGRVTGELFF. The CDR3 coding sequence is TGCGCCAGCAGCCAAGGGAGGGTCACCGGGGAGCTGTTTTTT.